This T cell receptor beta chain was recorded in a study of blood T cell repertoires in COVID-19. V shed 6 bases, J shed 3 bases, and the junction held 4 bases outside the gene matches. The V gene's germline CDR1 is MNHEY and CDR2 SVGAGI. This CDR3 comprises 13 residues. In the authors' workflow: Amplified reference gene primers provided the basis for estimating nucleated cell counts. Assay used: immunoSEQ multiplex PCR; TCRdb lists only in-frame clones, some missing. V and J calls plus clone size are reproduced from that table; the DNA served to infer D and trimming. The sample yields 80,000 to 100,000 clones, 90% to 95% seen once.

What was sequenced was peripheral blood. The chain links TRBV6-5 to TRBJ2-7, with TRBD2 matching over 8 bases. The sequence was obtained from a human donor with active COVID-19. The donor label of this sample is uncertain. CDR3 residues: CASRASGYYEQYF. Written as DNA, the CDR3 is TGTGCCAGCAGGGCTAGCGGGTACTACGAGCAGTACTTC.